The rows below give T cell receptor beta chains drawn from one sample of a study of neurological immune-mediated disorders. Via MiXCR, TCRdb re-called the 5' RACE reads, giving one row per CDR3 protein. This sample has under 85,000 distinct CDR3 sequences, with approximately 5.1% found just once. Sequencing used PBMCs. Receptor source: a human donor with multiple sclerosis. The donor label of this sample is uncertain. CDR3s include the opening cysteine and the closing phenylalanine or tryptophan. The D gene is left open where the match is weak. Only part of the rows carry a size: once, few, many, or a class if the clone is expanded.

abundance,d_gene,v_gene,j_gene,CDR3aa,CDR3nt
many,.,TRBV5-1,TRBJ2-1,CASSLQWGDEQFF,TGCGCCAGCAGCTTGCAATGGGGCGATGAGCAGTTCTTC
many,.,TRBV20-1,TRBJ1-3,CSARVPGAYGNTIYF,TGCAGTGCTAGAGTCCCAGGGGCATATGGAAACACCATATATTTT
many,.,TRBV29-1,TRBJ2-1,CSVREAGSEQFF,TGCAGCGTCAGGGAGGCGGGGAGTGAGCAGTTCTTC
many,.,TRBV5-1,TRBJ2-7,CASSPGSVWALYEQYF,TGCGCCAGCAGCCCTGGATCGGTGTGGGCCCTCTACGAGCAGTACTTC
many,.,TRBV12-3/TRBV12-4,TRBJ1-3,CASSPGGNTIYF,TGTGCCAGCAGTCCAGGTGGAAACACCATATATTTT
many,TRBD1,TRBV7-2,TRBJ2-1,CASSLATGGNEQFF,TGTGCCAGCAGCTTAGCGACAGGGGGCAATGAGCAGTTCTTC
many,TRBD1,TRBV5-1,TRBJ2-4,CASSLPGTAQNIQYF,TGCGCCAGCAGCTTACCCGGGACAGCTCAAAACATTCAGTACTTC
many,.,TRBV10-3,TRBJ1-5,CAISESLNQPQHF,TGTGCCATCAGTGAGTCCCTCAATCAGCCCCAGCATTTT
many,TRBD2,TRBV30,TRBJ2-3,CAWSVGLAPDTQYF,TGTGCCTGGAGTGTTGGACTAGCACCAGATACGCAGTATTTT
many,.,TRBV13,TRBJ1-2,CASSLGTRNYGYTF,TGTGCCAGCAGCTTAGGCACAAGGAACTATGGCTACACCTTC
many,.,TRBV5-1,TRBJ1-1,CASSFSTTNTEAFF,TGCGCCAGCAGCTTCAGCACTACGAACACTGAAGCTTTCTTT
many,.,TRBV5-1,TRBJ2-7,CASSLPSRDEQYF,TGCGCCAGCAGCCTCCCGTCGAGAGACGAGCAGTACTTC
many,TRBD1,TRBV7-8,TRBJ2-7,CASSPGQVAYEQYF,TGTGCCAGCAGCCCGGGACAGGTAGCCTACGAGCAGTACTTC
many,TRBD2,TRBV30,TRBJ2-7,CAWSVQSGGFYEQYF,TGTGCCTGGAGTGTACAAAGCGGGGGATTTTACGAGCAGTACTTC
many,.,TRBV6-5,TRBJ1-6,CASGRGNSPLHF,TGTGCCAGCGGTCGGGGAAATTCACCCCTCCACTTT
many,.,TRBV5-1,TRBJ2-5,CASSPPGTKETQYF,TGCGCCAGCAGCCCCCCCGGGACAAAAGAGACCCAGTACTTC
.,.,TRBV19,TRBJ1-1,CASSIRAGMGNTEAFF,TGTGCCAGTAGTATTAGGGCTGGCATGGGGAACACTGAAGCTTTCTTT
many,TRBD1,TRBV10-3,TRBJ1-2,CAISPRSDREDYTF,TGTGCCATCAGCCCAAGATCCGACAGGGAGGACTACACCTTC
many,.,TRBV15,TRBJ2-7,CATSNKVELYEQYF,TGTGCCACCAGCAACAAGGTTGAATTGTACGAGCAGTACTTC
many,.,TRBV6-2/TRBV6-3,TRBJ1-2,CASSSFSTDYGYTF,TGTGCCAGCAGTTCGTTCTCTACAGACTATGGCTACACCTTC
many,.,TRBV11-2,TRBJ2-3,CASSLISDTQYF,TGTGCCAGCAGCTTAATTTCGGATACGCAGTATTTT
many,TRBD2,TRBV2,TRBJ2-1,CASGGLAAHNEQFF,TGTGCCAGCGGGGGACTAGCGGCCCACAATGAGCAGTTCTTC
many,.,TRBV5-1,TRBJ2-7,CASTVVYEQYF,TGCGCCAGCACCGTCGTCTACGAGCAGTACTTC
many,.,TRBV29-1,TRBJ2-5,CSVDSAETQYF,TGCAGCGTGGACAGCGCTGAGACCCAGTACTTC
many,.,TRBV20-1,TRBJ2-1,CSATSAYEQFF,TGCAGTGCTACGTCGGCATATGAGCAGTTCTTC
many,TRBD1,TRBV6-6,TRBJ2-1,CASSTTGSYNEQFF,TGTGCCAGCAGTACGACAGGGTCCTACAATGAGCAGTTCTTC
many,.,TRBV5-1,TRBJ1-3,CASSLESFSGNTIYF,TGCGCCAGCAGCTTAGAGTCCTTCTCTGGAAACACCATATATTTT
many,.,TRBV7-2,TRBJ2-5,CASSLMALQETQYF,TGTGCCAGCAGCTTAATGGCGTTACAAGAGACCCAGTACTTC
many,.,TRBV12-3/TRBV12-4,TRBJ2-7,CASSLTSRTYEQYF,TGTGCCAGCAGCCTTACCTCCAGGACCTACGAGCAGTACTTC
few,.,TRBV6-5,TRBJ1-2,CASSYRSGYTF,TGTGCCAGCAGTTACAGGTCTGGCTACACCTTC
.,.,TRBV6-2/TRBV6-3,TRBJ2-1,CASSYGWSYNEQFF,TGTGCCAGCAGTTACGGGTGGTCCTACAATGAGCAGTTCTTC
many,.,TRBV5-4,TRBJ1-4,CASSLKATNEKLFF,TGTGCCAGCAGCCTAAAAGCGACTAATGAAAAACTGTTTTTT
few,.,TRBV28,TRBJ1-5,CASTFINQPQHF,TGTGCCAGCACTTTTATTAATCAGCCCCAGCATTTT
many,TRBD1,TRBV5-1,TRBJ1-5,CASSFGPVGTGGNQPQHF,TGCGCCAGCAGCTTTGGACCCGTAGGGACAGGGGGCAATCAGCCCCAGCATTTT
many,.,TRBV3-1,TRBJ2-3,CANSQEPQISTDTQYF,TGTGCCAACAGCCAAGAGCCACAGATTAGCACAGATACGCAGTATTTT
many,.,TRBV11-1,TRBJ1-1,CASSPRFVRRNKDTEAFF,TGTGCCAGCAGCCCCCGGTTCGTCCGAAGAAATAAGGACACTGAAGCTTTCTTT
many,.,TRBV5-1,TRBJ2-5,CASSLAGNGETQYF,TGCGCCAGCAGCTTGGCAGGGAACGGAGAGACCCAGTACTTC
.,.,TRBV12-3/TRBV12-4,TRBJ1-2,CASSQFLGYTF,TGTGCCAGCAGTCAGTTCCTTGGCTACACCTTC
many,.,TRBV20-1,TRBJ1-1,CSASSSGFTEAFF,TGCAGTGCTAGTTCCAGTGGATTCACTGAAGCTTTCTTT
many,TRBD1,TRBV5-5,TRBJ2-7,CASSRRDRGYEQYF,TGTGCCAGCAGCCGCCGGGACAGGGGTTACGAGCAGTACTTC
many,TRBD2,TRBV4-1,TRBJ2-1,CASSLSGGPYNEQFF,TGCGCCAGCAGCCTGTCGGGGGGGCCTTACAATGAGCAGTTCTTC
many,TRBD1,TRBV6-5,TRBJ1-6,CASSFDRGSPLHF,TGTGCCAGCAGCTTTGACAGGGGTTCACCCCTCCACTTT
many,TRBD1,TRBV5-1,TRBJ2-1,CASSSGQSYNEQFF,TGCGCCAGCAGCTCGGGACAGAGCTACAATGAGCAGTTCTTC
many,TRBD1,TRBV29-1,TRBJ1-5,CSARTGVQPQHF,TGCAGCGCTAGGACAGGGGTTCAGCCCCAGCATTTT
many,.,TRBV5-6,TRBJ2-6,CASSLSGTPGWTGANVLTF,TGTGCCAGCAGCTTGTCCGGGACACCGGGCTGGACTGGGGCCAACGTCCTGACTTTC
many,.,TRBV20-1,TRBJ1-2,CSARPGVSGGYTF,TGCAGTGCTAGACCAGGGGTTTCGGGTGGCTACACCTTC
many,.,TRBV7-3,TRBJ1-2,CASSLTGTDYGYTF,TGTGCCAGCAGCCTAACCGGGACGGACTATGGCTACACCTTC
few,TRBD2,TRBV7-8,TRBJ2-3,CASSLEDGRGNTDTQYF,TGTGCCAGCAGCTTAGAGGACGGGCGGGGGAACACAGATACGCAGTATTTT
many,TRBD1,TRBV6-5,TRBJ1-1,CASTPSRGSTTGGFF,TGTGCCAGCACCCCCTCCAGGGGGAGTACTACCGGGGGTTTCTTT
many,.,TRBV5-1,TRBJ2-1,CASSSTGEHSYNEQFF,TGCGCCAGCAGCTCCACCGGCGAACACTCCTACAATGAGCAGTTCTTC
many,.,TRBV19,TRBJ2-7,CASSRQAPYEQYF,TGTGCCAGTAGTCGACAGGCCCCCTACGAGCAGTACTTC
many,.,TRBV5-1,TRBJ1-2,CASSLFEGGNGYTF,TGCGCCAGCAGCTTGTTCGAGGGGGGCAATGGCTACACCTTC
many,TRBD1,TRBV15,TRBJ1-2,CATSSGQGFSYTF,TGTGCCACCAGCTCGGGACAGGGGTTCAGCTACACCTTC
many,TRBD2,TRBV4-2,TRBJ2-7,CASSFRTSGYEQYF,TGTGCCAGCAGCTTCCGGACTAGCGGCTACGAGCAGTACTTC
many,.,TRBV6-5,TRBJ1-1,CASSPGLAGGTVTEAFF,TGTGCCAGCAGTCCTGGACTTGCAGGTGGGACGGTCACTGAAGCTTTCTTT